A selection of T cell receptor beta chains follows, all from one sample in a study of glioma-infiltrating T cells. TCRdb re-derived calls from the multiplex PCR reads in MiXCR, one entry per CDR3 protein. Of 100,000 to 150,000 distinct CDR3 sequences in the sample, 24% were seen once. Sequencing was done on a sample of glioma tissue, nonneoplastic brain tissue, or PBMCs (not recorded which). The source is a human donor with low-grade glioma or glioblastoma, undergoing nonglioma brain surgery, or in good health (not recorded which). The CDR3 runs from the conserved cysteine through the conserved F or W. D genes are given only for firm matches. Expanded clones get a size class; other rows say once, few or many, or leave the size out.

CDR3aa: CASSSGLAVETQYF
CDR3nt: TGTGCCAGCAGCTCGGGACTAGCCGTGGAGACCCAGTACTTC
v_gene: TRBV7-6
d_gene: TRBD2
abundance: many
j_gene: TRBJ2-5

CDR3aa: CSARDSFGLGETQYF
CDR3nt: TGCAGTGCTAGAGATTCCTTTGGGCTCGGAGAGACCCAGTACTTC
v_gene: TRBV20-1
d_gene: .
abundance: many
j_gene: TRBJ2-5

CDR3aa: CSIRQTSGNTIYF
CDR3nt: TGCAGCATTCGACAGACCTCTGGAAACACCATATATTTT
v_gene: TRBV29-1
d_gene: .
abundance: once
j_gene: TRBJ1-3

CDR3aa: CASRPPSSYNEQFF
CDR3nt: TGCGCCAGCAGACCTCCAAGTTCCTACAATGAGCAGTTCTTC
v_gene: TRBV4-1
d_gene: .
abundance: many
j_gene: TRBJ2-1

CDR3aa: CASSLERTAFSYNEQFF
CDR3nt: TGTGCCAGCAGCTTAGAGAGGACAGCCTTTTCCTACAATGAGCAGTTCTTC
v_gene: TRBV7-9
d_gene: .
abundance: .
j_gene: TRBJ2-1

CDR3aa: CSAPWGADTEAFF
CDR3nt: TGCAGTGCACCCTGGGGGGCGGACACTGAAGCTTTCTTT
v_gene: TRBV20-1
d_gene: .
abundance: many
j_gene: TRBJ1-1

CDR3aa: CSAYGAGNTIYF
CDR3nt: TGCAGTGCTTATGGGGCTGGAAACACCATATATTTT
v_gene: TRBV20-1
d_gene: .
abundance: few
j_gene: TRBJ1-3

CDR3aa: CASSSGERSSYNEQFF
CDR3nt: TGTGCCAGCAGTTCAGGGGAGCGGTCCTCCTACAATGAGCAGTTCTTC
v_gene: TRBV27
d_gene: .
abundance: many
j_gene: TRBJ2-1

CDR3aa: CATSDPGQGAPDTQYF
CDR3nt: TGTGCCACCAGTGACCCTGGACAGGGGGCGCCGGATACGCAGTATTTT
v_gene: TRBV24-1
d_gene: TRBD1
abundance: few
j_gene: TRBJ2-3

CDR3aa: CASSLHRFSPLHF
CDR3nt: TGTGCCAGCAGTTTACACCGATTTTCACCCCTCCACTTT
v_gene: TRBV27
d_gene: .
abundance: many
j_gene: TRBJ1-6

CDR3aa: CASRAMAEQYF
CDR3nt: TGTGCCAGCCGTGCGATGGCCGAGCAGTATTTT
v_gene: TRBV6-2/TRBV6-3
d_gene: .
abundance: many
j_gene: TRBJ2-3

CDR3aa: CATTGQGANTEAFF
CDR3nt: TGTGCCACCACCGGACAGGGGGCGAACACTGAAGCTTTCTTT
v_gene: TRBV24-1
d_gene: TRBD1
abundance: many
j_gene: TRBJ1-1

CDR3aa: CASSQLLAGGEDEQFF
CDR3nt: TGTGCCAGCAGCCAACTTCTAGCGGGGGGGGAGGATGAGCAGTTCTTC
v_gene: TRBV14
d_gene: TRBD2
abundance: .
j_gene: TRBJ2-1

CDR3aa: CASSPEGRRRERYTEAFF
CDR3nt: TGTGCCAGCTCACCGGAAGGTCGCCGTCGTGAGAGGTACACTGAAGCTTTCTTT
v_gene: TRBV18
d_gene: .
abundance: few
j_gene: TRBJ1-1

CDR3aa: CASSPYSQRGSETQYF
CDR3nt: TGTGCCAGCAGCCCCTATAGCCAGCGGGGATCAGAGACCCAGTACTTC
v_gene: TRBV7-6
d_gene: TRBD2
abundance: .
j_gene: TRBJ2-5

CDR3aa: CASSVNRGNEKLFF
CDR3nt: TGTGCCAGCAGCGTAAACAGGGGAAACGAAAAACTGTTTTTT
v_gene: TRBV25-1
d_gene: TRBD1
abundance: few
j_gene: TRBJ1-4

CDR3aa: CSVDSSSGNTIYF
CDR3nt: TGCAGCGTCGACAGCTCCTCTGGAAACACCATATATTTT
v_gene: TRBV29-1
d_gene: .
abundance: few
j_gene: TRBJ1-3

CDR3aa: CASTRDTSNYGYTF
CDR3nt: TGTGCCAGCACTCGGGACACTTCTAACTATGGCTACACCTTC
v_gene: TRBV28
d_gene: .
abundance: few
j_gene: TRBJ1-2

CDR3aa: CASSASGGAKAFF
CDR3nt: TGTGCCAGCAGTGCTTCAGGGGGCGCGAAAGCTTTCTTT
v_gene: TRBV25-1
d_gene: TRBD1
abundance: few
j_gene: TRBJ1-1

CDR3aa: CSARVSYNEQFF
CDR3nt: TGCAGTGCTAGAGTGAGCTATAATGAGCAGTTCTTC
v_gene: TRBV20-1
d_gene: .
abundance: many
j_gene: TRBJ2-1

CDR3aa: CASSPPDRGTDTQYF
CDR3nt: TGTGCCAGCAGCCCCCCGGACAGGGGCACAGATACGCAGTATTTT
v_gene: TRBV7-9
d_gene: TRBD1
abundance: few
j_gene: TRBJ2-3

CDR3aa: CASSRDARYGYTF
CDR3nt: TGTGCCAGCAGCCGGGACGCCAGGTATGGCTACACCTTC
v_gene: TRBV28
d_gene: .
abundance: many
j_gene: TRBJ1-2

CDR3aa: CATSRDIGVTGELFF
CDR3nt: TGTGCCACCAGCAGAGATATAGGGGTCACCGGGGAGCTGTTTTTT
v_gene: TRBV15
d_gene: .
abundance: many
j_gene: TRBJ2-2

CDR3aa: CASSEGDNSNQPQHF
CDR3nt: TGTGCCAGCAGTGAGGGGGACAATAGCAATCAGCCCCAGCATTTT
v_gene: TRBV12-3/TRBV12-4
d_gene: .
abundance: .
j_gene: TRBJ1-5

CDR3aa: CASSYTRASTDTQYF
CDR3nt: TGTGCCAGCAGTTATACTAGGGCTAGCACAGATACGCAGTATTTT
v_gene: TRBV6-1
d_gene: .
abundance: few
j_gene: TRBJ2-3

CDR3aa: CASSYSFSGNTIYF
CDR3nt: TGTGCCAGCAGTTACTCCTTCTCTGGAAACACCATATATTTT
v_gene: TRBV6-6
d_gene: .
abundance: many
j_gene: TRBJ1-3

CDR3aa: CASSLGLAGGLEGTDTQYF
CDR3nt: TGTGCCAGCAGCCTCGGACTAGCGGGGGGGCTAGAGGGCACAGATACGCAGTATTTT
v_gene: TRBV4-2
d_gene: TRBD2
abundance: .
j_gene: TRBJ2-3

CDR3aa: CASSSTSGGGNEQFF
CDR3nt: TGTGCCAGCAGCTCGACTAGCGGGGGGGGGAATGAGCAGTTCTTC
v_gene: TRBV7-2
d_gene: TRBD2
abundance: few
j_gene: TRBJ2-1

CDR3aa: CASQDRDHYGYTF
CDR3nt: TGTGCCAGCCAGGACAGGGATCACTATGGCTACACCTTC
v_gene: TRBV12-3/TRBV12-4
d_gene: TRBD1
abundance: .
j_gene: TRBJ1-2

CDR3aa: CASSVTPSSNQPQHF
CDR3nt: TGTGCCAGCAGCGTTACCCCGTCTAGCAATCAGCCCCAGCATTTT
v_gene: TRBV7-6
d_gene: .
abundance: few
j_gene: TRBJ1-5

CDR3aa: CATNRAGSTDTQYF
CDR3nt: TGCGCCACCAATCGGGCAGGGAGCACAGATACGCAGTATTTT
v_gene: TRBV4-1
d_gene: .
abundance: .
j_gene: TRBJ2-3

CDR3aa: CASSQGQNRDEQFF
CDR3nt: TGCGCCAGCAGCCAAGGGCAGAATAGGGATGAGCAGTTCTTC
v_gene: TRBV4-1
d_gene: .
abundance: few
j_gene: TRBJ2-1

CDR3aa: CASSWTGGYDEQFF
CDR3nt: TGTGCCAGCAGTTGGACAGGGGGCTATGATGAGCAGTTCTTC
v_gene: TRBV6-1
d_gene: TRBD1
abundance: many
j_gene: TRBJ2-1

CDR3aa: CASSQSGVGYNEQFF
CDR3nt: TGTGCCAGCAGCCAATCGGGGGTAGGTTACAATGAGCAGTTCTTC
v_gene: TRBV3-1
d_gene: .
abundance: few
j_gene: TRBJ2-1

CDR3aa: CASSRTPVQSSDEQFF
CDR3nt: TGCGCCAGCAGCCGGACCCCGGTACAGTCGAGTGATGAGCAGTTCTTC
v_gene: TRBV4-1
d_gene: .
abundance: .
j_gene: TRBJ2-1

CDR3aa: CASSSGPGTMNTEAFF
CDR3nt: TGTGCCAGCTCAAGCGGCCCAGGGACAATGAACACTGAAGCTTTCTTT
v_gene: TRBV18
d_gene: .
abundance: .
j_gene: TRBJ1-1

CDR3aa: CASSPRDRGATNYGYTF
CDR3nt: TGTGCCAGCAGCCCTAGAGACAGGGGAGCAACTAACTATGGCTACACCTTC
v_gene: TRBV7-9
d_gene: TRBD1
abundance: few
j_gene: TRBJ1-2

CDR3aa: CASSLLRGGSSGANVLTF
CDR3nt: TGTGCCAGCAGTCTCCTCAGGGGGGGAAGCTCTGGGGCCAACGTCCTGACTTTC
v_gene: TRBV10-1
d_gene: .
abundance: .
j_gene: TRBJ2-6

CDR3aa: CASSFVTHNSPLHF
CDR3nt: TGTGCCAGCAGTTTCGTAACCCATAATTCACCCCTCCACTTT
v_gene: TRBV27
d_gene: .
abundance: many
j_gene: TRBJ1-6

CDR3aa: CASKGQPWGEAFF
CDR3nt: TGTGCCAGCAAGGGACAGCCGTGGGGTGAAGCTTTCTTT
v_gene: TRBV7-8
d_gene: TRBD1
abundance: many
j_gene: TRBJ1-1